The clone carrying this T cell receptor beta chain was seen ten or more times. What it binds is unknown. The sample comes from a study of Graves' ophthalmopathy and Graves' hyperthyroidism. About the research overall: Researchers obtained peripheral blood at initial diagnosis, before any treatment had begun.

As the template, RNA transcripts were used to amplify TCR beta CDR3 regions. HTBI primers were used in a first-round RT-PCR, which preceded a second-round multiplex PCR. Each CDR3 protein is one row after TCRdb ran MiXCR on the multiplex PCR reads. The data show hundreds of thousands of distinct CDR3 sequences, roughly 40% seen once. Ophthalmopathy-affected donors exhibited moderate-to-severe activity, CAS ≥3, NOSPECS ≥4, and duration under 3 months. V was trimmed by 6 bases and J by 3 bases, leaving 11 bases between them. CDR1 and CDR2 (germline): SEHNR, FQNEAQ (reference sequence). This CDR3 is 14 amino acids long. Study-level findings and limits: This model predicted ophthalmopathy progression (sensitivity 70% to 71%, specificity roughly 72%). Blood also carried most expanded thyroid clonotypes exceeding 0.001 frequency.

This TCR came from an adult man with Graves' ophthalmopathy. Sequencing input: peripheral blood. The chain has TRBV7-9 and TRBJ2-2; D is perhaps TRBD2 (5 bases). The CDR3 sequence is CASSRDSYTGELFF. In DNA, the CDR3 is TGTGCCAGCAGTCGGGATAGTTACACCGGGGAGCTGTTTTTT.